This T cell receptor (beta chain) was documented in a study of T cell changes during pregnancy in multiple sclerosis. CDR1 is LGHNA and CDR2 is YNFKEQ in the germline V gene. V lost 1 base to trimming and J lost 7 bases; unmatched junction nucleotides: 7. The CDR3 extends over 16 amino acids. The assay was immunoSEQ multiplex PCR, and TCRdb's table has in-frame clones only and misses some. The sample lists under 45,000 clones, roughly 84% occurring once. The chain has TRBV4-2 and TRBJ2-2, with 9 bases lining up with TRBD1. The receptor's source is a female donor with multiple sclerosis, enrolled in a pregnancy study. Sequencing was performed on CD8+ T cells from peripheral blood mononuclear cells, taken in the first trimester of pregnancy. The CDR3 spells CASSQVGQGIIGELFF. In DNA form, the CDR3 reads TGTGCCAGCAGCCAAGTCGGACAGGGGATCATCGGGGAGCTGTTTTTT.